The clone carrying this TCR beta chain has at least ten counts. TCRdb re-called the reads through MiXCR, storing one row per CDR3 protein. The repertoire holds around 260,000 distinct CDR3 sequences, with about 26% as singletons. This sample is part of a study of T cell repertoires in cytomegalovirus infection. Study-wide background: It was the public TCR beta signatures that indicated both CMV infection and matching HLA type.

The CDR3 loop spans 15 amino acids. The ends were cut back, 1 base at V and 7 bases at J, with 11 bases in the middle. Per the germline V gene, CDR1 is SGHVS and CDR2 is FQNEAQ. This sequence was found in a human donor in good health (CMV status not recorded). Some clones in this sample may be carry-over from other donors' samples. The sample comprised PBMCs. The rearrangement uses TRBV7-8 and TRBJ1-6; no firm D call. CDR3 sequence: CASSLESGVNSPLHF. The DNA for the CDR3 is TGTGCCAGCAGCTTAGAGTCTGGAGTCAATTCACCCCTCCACTTT.